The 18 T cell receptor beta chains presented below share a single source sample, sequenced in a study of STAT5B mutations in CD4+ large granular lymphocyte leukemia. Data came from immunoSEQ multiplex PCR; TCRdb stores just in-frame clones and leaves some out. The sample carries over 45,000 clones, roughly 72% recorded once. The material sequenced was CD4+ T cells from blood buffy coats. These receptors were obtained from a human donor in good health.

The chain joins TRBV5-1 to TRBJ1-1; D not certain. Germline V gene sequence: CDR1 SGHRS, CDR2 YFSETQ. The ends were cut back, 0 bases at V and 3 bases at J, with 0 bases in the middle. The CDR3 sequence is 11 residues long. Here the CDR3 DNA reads TGCGCCAGCAGCTTGGACACTGAAGCTTTCTTT. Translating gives CASSLDTEAFF. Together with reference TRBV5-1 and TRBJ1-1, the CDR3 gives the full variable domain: KAGVTQTPRYLIKTRGQQVTLSCSPISGHRSVSWYQQTPGQGLQFLFEYFSETQRNKGNFPGRFSGRQFSNSRSEMNVSTLELGDSALYLCASSLDTEAFFGQGTRLTVV.

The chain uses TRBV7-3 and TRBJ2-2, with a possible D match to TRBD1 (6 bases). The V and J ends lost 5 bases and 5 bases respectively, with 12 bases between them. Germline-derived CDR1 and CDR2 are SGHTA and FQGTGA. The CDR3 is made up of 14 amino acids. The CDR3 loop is CASSRGQGTGELFF. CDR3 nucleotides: TGTGCCAGCAGCCGCGGGCAGGGGACCGGGGAGCTGTTTTTT.

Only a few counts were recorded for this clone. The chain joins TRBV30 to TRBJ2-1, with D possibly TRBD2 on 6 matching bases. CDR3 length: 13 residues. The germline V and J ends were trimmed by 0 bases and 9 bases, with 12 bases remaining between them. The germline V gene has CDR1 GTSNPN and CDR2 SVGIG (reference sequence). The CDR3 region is CAWSVHGGGEQFF. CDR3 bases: TGTGCCTGGAGTGTTCACGGGGGAGGTGAGCAGTTCTTC.

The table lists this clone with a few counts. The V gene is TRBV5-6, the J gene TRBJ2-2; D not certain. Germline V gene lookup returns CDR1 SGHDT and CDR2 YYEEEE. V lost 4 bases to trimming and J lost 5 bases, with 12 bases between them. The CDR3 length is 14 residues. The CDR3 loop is CASSTQLGTGELFF. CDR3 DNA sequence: TGTGCCAGCAGCACCCAACTCGGGACCGGGGAGCTGTTTTTT.

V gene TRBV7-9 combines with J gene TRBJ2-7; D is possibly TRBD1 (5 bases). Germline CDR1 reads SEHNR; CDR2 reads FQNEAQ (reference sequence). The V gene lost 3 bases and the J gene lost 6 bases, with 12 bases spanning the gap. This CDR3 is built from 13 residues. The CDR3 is CASSFTQGAEQYV. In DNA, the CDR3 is TGTGCCAGCAGCTTCACCCAGGGTGCCGAGCAGTACGTC.

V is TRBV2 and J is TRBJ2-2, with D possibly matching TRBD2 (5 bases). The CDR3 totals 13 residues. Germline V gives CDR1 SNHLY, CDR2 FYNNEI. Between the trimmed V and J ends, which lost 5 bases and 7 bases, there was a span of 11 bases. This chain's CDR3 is CASSTISGGELFF. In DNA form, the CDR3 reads TGTGCCAGCAGTACGATCAGCGGCGGGGAGCTGTTTTTT. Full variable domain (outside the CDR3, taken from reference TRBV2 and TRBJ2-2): EPEVTQTPSHQVTQMGQEVILRCVPISNHLYFYWYRQILGQKVEFLVSFYNNEISEKSEIFDDQFSVERPDGSNFTLKIRSTKLEDSAMYFCASSTISGGELFFGEGSRLTVL.

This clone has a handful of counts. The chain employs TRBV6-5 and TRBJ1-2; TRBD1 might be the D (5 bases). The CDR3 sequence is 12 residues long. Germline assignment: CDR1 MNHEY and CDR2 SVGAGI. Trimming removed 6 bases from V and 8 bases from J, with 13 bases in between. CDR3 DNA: TGTGCCAGCAGCCTTCAGGGTTCAGGCTACACCTTC. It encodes CASSLQGSGYTF.

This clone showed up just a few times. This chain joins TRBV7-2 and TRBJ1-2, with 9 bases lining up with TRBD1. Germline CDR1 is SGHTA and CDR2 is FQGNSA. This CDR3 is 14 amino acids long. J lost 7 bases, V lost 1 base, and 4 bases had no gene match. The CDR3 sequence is CASSLGTGVSGYTF. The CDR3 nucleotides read TGTGCCAGCAGCTTAGGGACAGGGGTCTCTGGCTACACCTTC.

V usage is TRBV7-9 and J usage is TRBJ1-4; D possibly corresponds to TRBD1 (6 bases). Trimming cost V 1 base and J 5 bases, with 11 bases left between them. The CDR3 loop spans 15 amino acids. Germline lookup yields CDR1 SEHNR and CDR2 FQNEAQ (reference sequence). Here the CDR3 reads CASSLGQGTNEKLFF. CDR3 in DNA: TGTGCCAGCAGCTTAGGGCAGGGGACCAATGAAAAACTGTTTTTT.

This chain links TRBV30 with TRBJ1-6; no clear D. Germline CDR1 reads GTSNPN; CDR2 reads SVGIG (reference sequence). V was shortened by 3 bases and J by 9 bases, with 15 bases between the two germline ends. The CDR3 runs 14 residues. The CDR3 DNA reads TGTGCCTGGAGCTCCGGGGAAATTGGTTCACCCCTCCACTTT. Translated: CAWSSGEIGSPLHF.

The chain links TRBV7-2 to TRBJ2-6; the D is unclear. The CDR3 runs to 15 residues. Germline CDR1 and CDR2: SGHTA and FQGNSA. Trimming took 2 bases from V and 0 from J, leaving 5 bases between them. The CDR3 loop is CASSLTYSGANVLTF. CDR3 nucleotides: TGTGCCAGCAGCTTAACGTACTCTGGGGCCAACGTCCTGACTTTC.

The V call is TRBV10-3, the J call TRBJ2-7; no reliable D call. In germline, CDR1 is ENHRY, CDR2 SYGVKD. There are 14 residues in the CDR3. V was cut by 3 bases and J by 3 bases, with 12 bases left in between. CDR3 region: CAISDSGSLYEQYV. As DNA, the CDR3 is TGTGCCATCAGTGATAGTGGGTCCCTCTACGAGCAGTACGTC.

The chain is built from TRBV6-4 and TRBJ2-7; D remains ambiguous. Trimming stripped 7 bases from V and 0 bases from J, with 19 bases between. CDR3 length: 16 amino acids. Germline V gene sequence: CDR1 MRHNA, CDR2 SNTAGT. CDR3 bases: TGTGCCAGCATGACCTCCTTGAGCAGGAGCTCCTACGAGCAGTACGTC. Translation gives CASMTSLSRSSYEQYV.

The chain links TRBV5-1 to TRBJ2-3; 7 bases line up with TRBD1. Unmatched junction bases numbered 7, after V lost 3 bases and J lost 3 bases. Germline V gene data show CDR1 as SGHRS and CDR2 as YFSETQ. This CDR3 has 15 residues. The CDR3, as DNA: TGCGCCAGCAGCTCTGGACAGGTTGGGACAGATACGCAGTATTTT. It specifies CASSSGQVGTDTQYF.

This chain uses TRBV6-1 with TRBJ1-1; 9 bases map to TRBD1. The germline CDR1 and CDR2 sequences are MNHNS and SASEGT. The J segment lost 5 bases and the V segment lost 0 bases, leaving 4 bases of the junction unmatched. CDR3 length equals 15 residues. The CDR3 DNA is TGTGCCAGCAGTGAAGCCGACAGGGGGAGTACTGAAGCTTTCTTT. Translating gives CASSEADRGSTEAFF.

The DNA for the CDR3 is TGTGCCAGCAGTGTCGACAATGAGCAGTTCTTC. Encoded protein: CASSVDNEQFF. The chain uses TRBV2 and TRBJ2-1; D not certain. Germline CDR1 and CDR2: SNHLY and FYNNEI. The CDR3 contains 11 residues. Trimming took 4 bases from V and 5 from J, leaving 3 bases between them.

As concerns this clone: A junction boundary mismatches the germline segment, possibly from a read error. The DNA of the CDR3 is TGCGCCAGCAGTATAGGGAACGCCGGGGAGCTGTTTTTT. Protein: CASSIGNAGELFF. The chain joins TRBV5-1 to TRBJ2-2, with D unresolved. The CDR3 is 13 amino acids. Germline V gene sequence: CDR1 SGHRS, CDR2 YFSETQ.

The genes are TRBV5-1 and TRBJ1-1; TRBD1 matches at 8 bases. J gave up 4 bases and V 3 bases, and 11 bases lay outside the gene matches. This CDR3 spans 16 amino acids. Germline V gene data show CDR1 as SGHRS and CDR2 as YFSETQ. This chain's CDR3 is CASSSSGTGRVTEAFF. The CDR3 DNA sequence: TGCGCCAGCAGCTCGTCCGGGACAGGTAGGGTCACTGAAGCTTTCTTT.